This T cell receptor beta chain came from a study of multiple sclerosis patients with progressive multifocal leukoencephalopathy. Method: immunoSEQ multiplex PCR; TCRdb's copy keeps in-frame clones and lacks some. The sample carries approximately 27,000 clones, roughly 85% recorded once. Time point denoted: time of PML onset. CDR3 length: 14 amino acids. V dropped 5 bases and J dropped 4; count of bases not matched to a gene: 7. CDR1 is MNHEY, CDR2 SVGAGI, per germline. The chain couples TRBV6-5 to TRBJ1-1; 7 nucleotides match TRBD1. This clonotype was obtained from a woman aged 30 to 39 with progressive multifocal leukoencephalopathy. Sequences were derived from PBMCs, sampled from a patient treated with natalizumab. The CDR3 protein is CASSRDREGTEAFF. CDR3 DNA: TGTGCCAGCAGTCGAGACAGGGAGGGCACTGAAGCTTTCTTT.